These 3 T cell receptor beta chains were sequenced from one sample in a study of blood T cell repertoires in COVID-19. Sequenced by immunoSEQ multiplex PCR; TCRdb stores in-frame clones only, minus some. The sample has fewer than 200,000 clones, around 81% seen once. Sequencing was done on a sample of peripheral blood. The receptors shown here come from a woman of 80 years or more with COVID-19, enrolled during active disease.

This rearrangement joins TRBV6-5 to TRBJ1-1; no reliable D call. The CDR3 extends over 14 amino acids. Between the trimmed V and J ends, which lost 5 bases and 1 base, there was a span of 11 bases. Germline CDR1 is MNHEY and CDR2 is SVGAGI. Here the CDR3 DNA reads TGTGCCAGCAGTATCCGGACTGAGAACACTGAAGCTTTCTTT. Translated: CASSIRTENTEAFF.

The gene calls are TRBV19 and TRBJ1-1; D is uncertain. Germline lookup yields CDR1 LNHDA and CDR2 SQIVND (reference sequence). Trimming shortened V by 2 bases and J by 1 base, and 11 bases separated the two germline ends. The length of the CDR3 is 15 residues. The CDR3 DNA sequence: TGTGCCAGTAGTATACGCGGCAGCGAGAACACTGAAGCTTTCTTT. It translates to CASSIRGSENTEAFF.

The rearrangement uses TRBV7-8 and TRBJ2-1, with D perhaps TRBD1 (5 bases). The CDR3 spans 15 residues. Trimming pared 5 bases from V and 6 bases from J, leaving 17 bases between. Germline V gives CDR1 SGHVS, CDR2 FQNEAQ. DNA of the CDR3: TGTGCCAGCAGCATACGAGTAGGGGCCTTCAATGAGCAGTTCTTC. Its protein is CASSIRVGAFNEQFF. The variable domain in full, with the rest retrieved from reference TRBV7-8 and TRBJ2-1, is GAGVSQSPRYKVAKRGQDVALRCDPISGHVSLFWYQQALGQGPEFLTYFQNEAQLDKSGLPSDRFFAERPEGSVSTLKIQRTQQEDSAVYLCASSIRVGAFNEQFFGPGTRLTVL.